Listed here is a single TCR beta chain. The antigen is not known. The sample belongs to a study of shared clonotypes between healthy human individuals. Study-wide findings and caveats: Rarefaction indicated that sorted-subset sequencing remained incomplete although depth was large.

Cells designated naive CD8 were CD45RO-negative and were positively selected for CCR7, with terminally differentiated effector memory CD45RA+ cells excluded. The method was immunoSEQ multiplex PCR; TCRdb's version includes in-frame clones alone and lacks a portion of them. The repertoire holds approximately 2,000,000 clones, roughly 93% seen once, with roughly 1.7% in the top ten. CDR1 is MNHNS, CDR2 SASEGT, per germline. The CDR3 sequence is 13 residues long. Trimming removed 10 bases at V and 1 base at J, with 11 bases between. The sequence was obtained from a young man in good health. Some clones in this sample may be carry-over from other donors' samples. The chain combines TRBV6-1 with TRBJ2-1, with D perhaps TRBD2 (5 bases). Sequenced sample: naive CD8+ T cells from PBMCs. CDR3 bases: TGTGCCATTTTGGAGGTTTCCTACAATGAGCAGTTCTTC. Protein product: CAILEVSYNEQFF.